This record concerns one TCR beta chain sequence. Its specific antigen is unknown. Within one base of it there is no much larger clone, and no base qualities were kept. According to the germline V gene, CDR1 reads SGHNT and CDR2 reads YENEEA. The CDR3 sequence holds 13 residues, the cysteine and phenylalanine included. Of all the DNA, just the CDR3 is kept, 39 bases in frame from base 1. V and J are truncated by 6 bases and 1 base respectively, leaving an intervening sequence of 10 bases. This entry comes from a study of radiation and T cells in renal cell carcinoma (dated by TCRdb to 2020 to 2022). Regarding the complete study: Samples came from a clinical trial, in which primary renal cell carcinomas received 15 Gy stereotactic body radiation therapy followed by nephrectomy 4 weeks later. A total of about 4 million unique CDR3 nucleotide sequences, encoding 2.5 million to 3 million unique CDR3 amino acid sequences, were found across all 50 or so samples. A total of around 50 samples underwent TCR beta sequencing, made up of 25 or so tumors and about 27 peripheral blood samples.

Broader findings and caveats from the paper: Because no pretreatment tumor biopsies were available, whether clonotypes were present in the tumor at baseline could not be determined. Because the trial had a single-armed design, the trial could not examine how radiation dose or scheduling affected the TCR repertoire. Changes in the blood repertoire were not tracked past 4 weeks after treatment. In blood, the top tumor clonotypes increased from baseline to 2 weeks after radiation and then shrank by 4 weeks, which suggests a temporary expansion of tumor-resident clones.

The meaning of the sample's time point label: baseline pretreatment blood. In light of the paper, this sample's treatment or condition label describes: 15 Gy SBRT to primary tumor, nephrectomy 4 weeks later. Serial peripheral blood from radiation-treated patients was sampled at baseline, 2 weeks and 4 weeks after SBRT to track tumor-enriched clonotypes. Every patient had renal cell carcinoma of clear cell pathology. Genomic DNA for TCR sequencing was prepared using the QIAamp DNA Blood Mini Kit (Qiagen). Samples were included in the analyses only if all quality control checks were passed. Following the manufacturer's recommendations, the immunoSEQ kit was used to generate TCR beta libraries from genomic DNA. Library preparation used a first multiplex PCR with proprietary primers, then a second PCR adding unique barcodes, with bead cleanups after each round. Each sample batch included a kit-provided positive control reaction and a negative control reaction. The final libraries were assessed on an Agilent 4200 TapeStation D1000 ScreenTape, pooled by volume, and quantified by qPCR. Sequencing was performed on an Illumina NextSeq500 with a MidOutput 150-cycle cartridge, and 156 Read1 and 15 Index1 cycles were run with kit custom primers. The pooled library was loaded at 0.75 to 1 pM, with an approximately 20% PhiX control spiked in. Per the source publication's procedure: The vendor-processed data were analyzed in R, and a clonotype was defined as all T cells that share the same CDR3 nucleotide sequence. In the clone abundance analyses, frequencies in each sample were normalized to that sample's 10,000 most abundant clones. Public T cell clones, which averaged fewer than five per sample, were excluded before analysis. Tumor-enriched clonotypes and baseline blood-enriched clonotypes were defined as those with an abundance difference of at least 32-fold between compartments. A beta-binomial differential abundance model was used to identify clonotypes that expanded or contracted between blood time points. The Baroni-Urbani and Buser coefficient was used to measure tumor-blood repertoire similarity, and groups were compared with two-tailed Wilcoxon tests in R. The source is immuneACCESS, and TCRdb retained only in-frame sequences with V and J called. Part of the clones is not carried over; for the studies checked, unresolved V genes explain less than half of this, and the remainder is unexplained. That table supplies the V and J calls and clone size; D and trimming were determined from the DNA. The sample includes about 150,000 clones, with 88% observed a single time. The ten largest clones represent 3.5% to 5% of the sample.

The sequence was collected from an older woman with renal cell carcinoma. Sequenced here: blood, sampled from a patient whose treatment included radiotherapy and nephrectomy. Recombination connected TRBV11-3 to TRBJ2-7; the D gene cannot be resolved reliably. CDR3 protein: CASSLPPSYEQYF. The nucleotide sequence is TGTGCCAGCAGTTTACCCCCTTCCTACGAGCAGTACTTC.